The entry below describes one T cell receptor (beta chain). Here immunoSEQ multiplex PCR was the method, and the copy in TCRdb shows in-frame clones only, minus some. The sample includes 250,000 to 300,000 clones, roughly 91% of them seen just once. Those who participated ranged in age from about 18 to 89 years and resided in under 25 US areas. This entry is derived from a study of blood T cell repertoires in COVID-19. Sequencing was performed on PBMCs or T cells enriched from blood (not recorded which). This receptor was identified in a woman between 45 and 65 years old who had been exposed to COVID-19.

The CDR3 here is CASSPQFGGNTIYF. Here the CDR3 DNA reads TGTGCCAGCTCACCACAATTCGGGGGAAACACCATATATTTT. V gene TRBV18 combines with J gene TRBJ1-3; the D is unclear. The V end lost 1 base, the J end lost 4 bases, and 8 bases lay between the germline ends. CDR3 length: 14 residues. Germline V gene sequence: CDR1 KGHSH, CDR2 LQKENI.